The entry that follows covers one T cell receptor (beta chain) sequence. This table comes from immunoSEQ multiplex PCR, and its TCRdb copy is limited to in-frame clones, with some not included. There are about 230,000 clones in the sample; 85% occur only once, and just under 1% lies in the top ten. This entry belongs to a study of blood T cell repertoires in COVID-19. About the study: The cDNA or gDNA used as material had been derived from T cells, B-cell-depleted T cells, or PBMCs.

This CDR3 is built from 14 residues. Germline V lookup: CDR1 SEHNR, CDR2 FQNEAQ (reference sequence). V was clipped by 2 bases and J by 3 bases; unmatched bases: 1. This receptor was obtained from a man aged 35 to 55 with acute or convalescent COVID-19. The sequencing input was peripheral blood. This sequence joins TRBV7-9 and TRBJ1-1; 9 positions match TRBD1. This CDR3 is CASSLRTGDTEAFF. DNA of the CDR3: TGTGCCAGCAGCTTAAGGACAGGGGACACTGAAGCTTTCTTT. Drawing the rest from reference TRBV7-9 and TRBJ1-1, the complete variable domain is DTGVSQNPRHKITKRGQNVTFRCDPISEHNRLYWYRQTLGQGPEFLTYFQNEAQLEKSRLLSDRFSAERPKGSFSTLEIQRTEQGDSAMYLCASSLRTGDTEAFFGQGTRLTVV.